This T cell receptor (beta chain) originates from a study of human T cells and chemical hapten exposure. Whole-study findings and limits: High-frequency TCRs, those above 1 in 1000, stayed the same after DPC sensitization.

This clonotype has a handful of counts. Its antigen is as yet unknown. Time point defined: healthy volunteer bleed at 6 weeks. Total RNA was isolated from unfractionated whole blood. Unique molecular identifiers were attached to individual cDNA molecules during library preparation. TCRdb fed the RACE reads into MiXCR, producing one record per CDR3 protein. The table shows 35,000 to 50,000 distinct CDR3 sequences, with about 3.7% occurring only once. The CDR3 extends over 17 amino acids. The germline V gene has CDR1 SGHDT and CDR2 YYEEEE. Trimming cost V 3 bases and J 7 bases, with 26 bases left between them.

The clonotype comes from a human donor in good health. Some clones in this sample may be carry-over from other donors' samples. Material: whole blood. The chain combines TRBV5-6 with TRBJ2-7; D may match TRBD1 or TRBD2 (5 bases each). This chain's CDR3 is CASSYPPSGTLGWEQYF. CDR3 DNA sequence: TGTGCCAGCAGCTACCCCCCTTCCGGGACCTTAGGCTGGGAGCAGTACTTC. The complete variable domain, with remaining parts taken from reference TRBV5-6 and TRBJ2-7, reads DAGVTQSPTHLIKTRGQQVTLRCSPKSGHDTVSWYQQALGQGPQFIFQYYEEEERQRGNFPDRFSGHQFPNYSSELNVNALLLGDSALYLCASSYPPSGTLGWEQYFGPGTRLTVT.